A selection of T cell receptor beta chains follows, all from one sample in a study of spatial heterogeneity in lung cancer. MiXCR, applied by TCRdb to the 5' RACE reads, yields one record per CDR3 protein. The repertoire holds 4,500 to 5,000 distinct CDR3 sequences, with roughly 8.4% as singletons. The material was lung tumor tissue, obtained at surgery. Receptors were obtained from a female donor with early-stage non-small cell lung cancer. CDR3s include the opening cysteine and the closing phenylalanine or tryptophan. Fields, in order: V gene, D gene, clone size, J gene, CDR3 DNA, CDR3 protein. The D gene is left open where the match is weak. Rows may omit the clone size; those that give it use once, few, many or a size class.

V gene: TRBV29-1; D gene: NA; clone size: NA; J gene: TRBJ1-1; CDR3 DNA: TGCAGCGTTGATAGGGGTCCGGACACTGAAGCTTTCTTT; CDR3 protein: CSVDRGPDTEAFF
V gene: TRBV29-1; D gene: TRBD2; clone size: medium-sized; J gene: TRBJ2-2; CDR3 DNA: TGCAGCGGCCTAGCGGGGGATATCACCGGGGAGCTGTTTTTT; CDR3 protein: CSGLAGDITGELFF
V gene: TRBV5-1; D gene: TRBD1; clone size: many; J gene: TRBJ2-5; CDR3 DNA: TGCGCCAGCAGCTTGGATCACCCCGGGACAGGGTCGAAGGAGACCCAGTACTTC; CDR3 protein: CASSLDHPGTGSKETQYF
V gene: TRBV28; D gene: TRBD2; clone size: NA; J gene: TRBJ2-3; CDR3 DNA: TGTGCCAGCAGTTCACCCGACGCCGGGACTAGCGGCACAGATACGCAGTATTTT; CDR3 protein: CASSSPDAGTSGTDTQYF
V gene: TRBV4-1; D gene: NA; clone size: large; J gene: TRBJ2-7; CDR3 DNA: TGCGCCAGCAGCCAAGGTTTGGGGAACTACGAGCAGTACTTC; CDR3 protein: CASSQGLGNYEQYF
V gene: TRBV11-2; D gene: NA; clone size: medium-sized; J gene: TRBJ1-4; CDR3 DNA: TGTGCCAGCGGAGTGACAGTGGCTAATGAAAAACTGTTTTTT; CDR3 protein: CASGVTVANEKLFF
V gene: TRBV20-1; D gene: TRBD1; clone size: medium-sized; J gene: TRBJ2-7; CDR3 DNA: TGCAGTGCTAGAGTCGGGACAGCCGGCTACGAGCAGTACTTC; CDR3 protein: CSARVGTAGYEQYF
V gene: TRBV11-3; D gene: TRBD2; clone size: few; J gene: TRBJ2-1; CDR3 DNA: TGTGCCAGCAGCTTCGGACTAGCGGTTAACAATGAGCAGTTCTTC; CDR3 protein: CASSFGLAVNNEQFF
V gene: TRBV10-1; D gene: NA; clone size: few; J gene: TRBJ2-7; CDR3 DNA: TGCGCCAGCAGTGACGGCTACGAGCAGTACTTC; CDR3 protein: CASSDGYEQYF
V gene: TRBV28; D gene: NA; clone size: medium-sized; J gene: TRBJ1-2; CDR3 DNA: TGTGCCACCCGAACTGGGTTTGAGGGTGGCTACACCTTC; CDR3 protein: CATRTGFEGGYTF
V gene: TRBV5-1; D gene: TRBD2; clone size: few; J gene: TRBJ2-5; CDR3 DNA: TGCGCCAGCAGCCCTCTGGCTAGCGGTCCAGAGACCCAGTACTTC; CDR3 protein: CASSPLASGPETQYF
V gene: TRBV6-5; D gene: NA; clone size: medium-sized; J gene: TRBJ2-7; CDR3 DNA: TGTGCCAGCAGTTACTCTCGGGACCTGGGATCCGAGCAGTACTTC; CDR3 protein: CASSYSRDLGSEQYF
V gene: TRBV19; D gene: TRBD1; clone size: few; J gene: TRBJ1-2; CDR3 DNA: TGTGCCAGTAGCCCGGGACAGGGGGCAGGTGGCTACACCTTC; CDR3 protein: CASSPGQGAGGYTF
V gene: TRBV30; D gene: NA; clone size: medium-sized; J gene: TRBJ2-2; CDR3 DNA: TGTGCCTGGCGCCCGTCTTATCGCACCGGGGAGCTGTTTTTT; CDR3 protein: CAWRPSYRTGELFF
V gene: TRBV13; D gene: NA; clone size: NA; J gene: TRBJ2-3; CDR3 DNA: TGTGCCAGCAGCTTACGGGGGACCGGATGGGCAGATACGCAGTATTTT; CDR3 protein: CASSLRGTGWADTQYF
V gene: TRBV2; D gene: NA; clone size: NA; J gene: TRBJ2-2; CDR3 DNA: TGTGCCAGCCTCCCAGGGGCGAACACCGGGGAGCTGTTTTTT; CDR3 protein: CASLPGANTGELFF
V gene: TRBV14; D gene: NA; clone size: NA; J gene: TRBJ1-2; CDR3 DNA: TGTGCCAGCAGCCAAGACATGGACTATGGCTACACCTTC; CDR3 protein: CASSQDMDYGYTF
V gene: TRBV11-2; D gene: TRBD1; clone size: medium-sized; J gene: TRBJ2-2; CDR3 DNA: TGTGCCAGCAGCCGATCGCAGGGGGCTACGCTTAACACCGGGGAGCTGTTTTTT; CDR3 protein: CASSRSQGATLNTGELFF
V gene: TRBV3-2; D gene: NA; clone size: many; J gene: TRBJ2-7; CDR3 DNA: TGTGCCAGCAGCCCGGGACAGGACTACGAGCAGTACTTC; CDR3 protein: CASSPGQDYEQYF
V gene: TRBV21-1; D gene: NA; clone size: medium-sized; J gene: TRBJ1-5; CDR3 DNA: TGTGCCAGCAGCCCAAGGGATCTTAGCAATCAGCCCCAGCATTTT; CDR3 protein: CASSPRDLSNQPQHF
V gene: TRBV28; D gene: TRBD2; clone size: NA; J gene: TRBJ2-3; CDR3 DNA: TGTGCCAGCAGTTTCGTATCAGCGGGGGGCGCGCAGTATTTT; CDR3 protein: CASSFVSAGGAQYF
V gene: TRBV7-9; D gene: TRBD2; clone size: NA; J gene: TRBJ2-3; CDR3 DNA: TGTGCCAGCAGTCTTGCGGTTCCGACTAGCGGGGGGGCCCTAGATACGCAGTATTTT; CDR3 protein: CASSLAVPTSGGALDTQYF
V gene: TRBV20-1; D gene: NA; clone size: NA; J gene: TRBJ2-5; CDR3 DNA: TGCAGTGCCAATAAGCCAGGGTCGGCCCAGTACTTC; CDR3 protein: CSANKPGSAQYF
V gene: TRBV9; D gene: NA; clone size: medium-sized; J gene: TRBJ2-1; CDR3 DNA: TGTGCCAGCAGCGTAGAAGGGTTTTCCTACAATGAGCAGTTCTTC; CDR3 protein: CASSVEGFSYNEQFF
V gene: TRBV24-1; D gene: NA; clone size: NA; J gene: TRBJ1-1; CDR3 DNA: TGTGCCACCAGTGATTTAACCAGAAACACTGAAGCTTTCTTT; CDR3 protein: CATSDLTRNTEAFF
V gene: TRBV14; D gene: NA; clone size: NA; J gene: TRBJ2-1; CDR3 DNA: TGTGCCAGCAGCCGTATCATGGCCCAGCGGCACTACAATGAGCAGTTCTTC; CDR3 protein: CASSRIMAQRHYNEQFF
V gene: TRBV5-1; D gene: NA; clone size: NA; J gene: TRBJ1-1; CDR3 DNA: TGCGCCAGCAGCTTGGTGGGGACGAACACTGAAGCTTTCTTT; CDR3 protein: CASSLVGTNTEAFF
V gene: TRBV4-2; D gene: TRBD1; clone size: medium-sized; J gene: TRBJ1-1; CDR3 DNA: TGTGCCAGCAGCCAAGAAACAGGGGGCGGCACTGAAGCTTTCTTT; CDR3 protein: CASSQETGGGTEAFF
V gene: TRBV19; D gene: NA; clone size: NA; J gene: TRBJ2-7; CDR3 DNA: TGTGCCAGTAGTCCCTTAGAGGGGACCTCCTACGAGCAGTACTTC; CDR3 protein: CASSPLEGTSYEQYF
V gene: TRBV6-6; D gene: NA; clone size: few; J gene: TRBJ1-2; CDR3 DNA: TGTGCCAGCAGTTACTCGATCCAGGGCGCTAACTATGGCTACACCTTC; CDR3 protein: CASSYSIQGANYGYTF
V gene: TRBV20-1; D gene: NA; clone size: medium-sized; J gene: TRBJ2-7; CDR3 DNA: TGCAGTGCTAGCCCCCGGGGGGCTAGCGTTGCATACGAGCAGTACTTC; CDR3 protein: CSASPRGASVAYEQYF
V gene: TRBV29-1; D gene: NA; clone size: medium-sized; J gene: TRBJ2-7; CDR3 DNA: TGCAGCGTTGAACGCCGGACAGATAGCTCCTACGAGCAGTACTTC; CDR3 protein: CSVERRTDSSYEQYF
V gene: TRBV19; D gene: NA; clone size: medium-sized; J gene: TRBJ1-5; CDR3 DNA: TGTGCCAGTAGAGGGCGAGGACGTCAGCCCCAGCATTTT; CDR3 protein: CASRGRGRQPQHF
V gene: TRBV27; D gene: NA; clone size: few; J gene: TRBJ1-2; CDR3 DNA: TGTGCCAGCAGTTCGGGACTTGCCTATGGCTACACCTTC; CDR3 protein: CASSSGLAYGYTF
V gene: TRBV7-2; D gene: NA; clone size: NA; J gene: TRBJ1-4; CDR3 DNA: TGTGCCAGCAGCTCCCGGAGGTCCAATGAAAAACTGTTTTTT; CDR3 protein: CASSSRRSNEKLFF
V gene: TRBV18; D gene: NA; clone size: many; J gene: TRBJ2-7; CDR3 DNA: TGTGCCAGCTCATCCGGGACCCCCCACTTCAGGGAGCAGTACTTC; CDR3 protein: CASSSGTPHFREQYF
V gene: TRBV28; D gene: NA; clone size: NA; J gene: TRBJ1-2; CDR3 DNA: TGTGCCAGCAGGTGGGGGGACGTCGGTGGCTACACCTTC; CDR3 protein: CASRWGDVGGYTF
V gene: TRBV20-1; D gene: NA; clone size: NA; J gene: TRBJ2-7; CDR3 DNA: TGCAGTGCTAGGGGACTCTACGAGCAGTACTTC; CDR3 protein: CSARGLYEQYF
V gene: TRBV11-2; D gene: TRBD1; clone size: NA; J gene: TRBJ2-1; CDR3 DNA: TGTGCCAGCAGCTCGGGACAGGGCGTATATGGGTACAATGAGCAGTTCTTC; CDR3 protein: CASSSGQGVYGYNEQFF
V gene: TRBV3-1; D gene: NA; clone size: medium-sized; J gene: TRBJ2-1; CDR3 DNA: TGTGCCAGCAGTTTTAAGTTCAAATTCTACAATGAGCAGTTCTTC; CDR3 protein: CASSFKFKFYNEQFF
V gene: TRBV7-2; D gene: TRBD1; clone size: NA; J gene: TRBJ1-5; CDR3 DNA: TGTGCCAGCTCGCAGGGGGGAAACAATCAGCCCCAGCATTTT; CDR3 protein: CASSQGGNNQPQHF
V gene: TRBV18; D gene: NA; clone size: medium-sized; J gene: TRBJ1-4; CDR3 DNA: TGTGCCAGCTCACCTTCAGGGGCGGCTAATGAAAAACTGTTTTTT; CDR3 protein: CASSPSGAANEKLFF
V gene: TRBV6-2/TRBV6-3; D gene: NA; clone size: once; J gene: TRBJ1-6; CDR3 DNA: TGTGCCAGCACCACTACAATAGCATCACCCCTCCATTTT; CDR3 protein: CASTTTIASPLHF
V gene: TRBV18; D gene: NA; clone size: medium-sized; J gene: TRBJ1-5; CDR3 DNA: TGTGCCAGCTCACCATCGGGGGGAGGTCAGCCCCAGCATTTT; CDR3 protein: CASSPSGGGQPQHF
V gene: TRBV5-1; D gene: NA; clone size: many; J gene: TRBJ1-5; CDR3 DNA: TGCGCCAGCAGCTCCACAGGGAATAGCAATCAGCCCCAGCATTTT; CDR3 protein: CASSSTGNSNQPQHF
V gene: TRBV7-9; D gene: TRBD1; clone size: NA; J gene: TRBJ1-5; CDR3 DNA: TGTGCCAGCAGCTTAGATACAGGGGGCGATCAGCCCCAGCATTTT; CDR3 protein: CASSLDTGGDQPQHF
V gene: TRBV7-3; D gene: TRBD1; clone size: few; J gene: TRBJ2-3; CDR3 DNA: TGTGCCAGCAGCTTAACGCAAACAGGGGCCCCTGATATACCGAGCACAGATACGCAGTATTTT; CDR3 protein: CASSLTQTGAPDIPSTDTQYF
V gene: TRBV29-1; D gene: NA; clone size: few; J gene: TRBJ1-3; CDR3 DNA: TGCAGCGTTGAAGAGGGAAACACCATATATTTT; CDR3 protein: CSVEEGNTIYF
V gene: TRBV7-3; D gene: NA; clone size: medium-sized; J gene: TRBJ2-2; CDR3 DNA: TGTGCCAGCAGCTTATTTAGCGGAACCGGGGAGCTGTTTTTT; CDR3 protein: CASSLFSGTGELFF
V gene: TRBV28; D gene: NA; clone size: medium-sized; J gene: TRBJ1-5; CDR3 DNA: TGTGCCAGCAGTTCCACTGCGGGGAGTCAGCCCCAGCATTTT; CDR3 protein: CASSSTAGSQPQHF
V gene: TRBV12-3/TRBV12-4; D gene: TRBD1; clone size: few; J gene: TRBJ1-1; CDR3 DNA: TGTGCCAGCAGAATTCAGGGGGCGGCCACTGAAGCTTTCTTT; CDR3 protein: CASRIQGAATEAFF
V gene: TRBV12-3/TRBV12-4; D gene: TRBD2; clone size: NA; J gene: TRBJ2-3; CDR3 DNA: TGTGCCAGCAGTCCCCGGACTAGCGGGGGGACAGATACGCAGTATTTT; CDR3 protein: CASSPRTSGGTDTQYF
V gene: TRBV7-2; D gene: TRBD2; clone size: medium-sized; J gene: TRBJ2-7; CDR3 DNA: TGTGCCAGCAGCTTAGCAGCGGGGGGGCTCTACGAGCAGTACTTC; CDR3 protein: CASSLAAGGLYEQYF
V gene: TRBV5-1; D gene: TRBD1; clone size: few; J gene: TRBJ2-5; CDR3 DNA: TGCGCCAGCAGCTTAGGGGGCTTGGAGACCCAGTACTTC; CDR3 protein: CASSLGGLETQYF
V gene: TRBV6-5; D gene: TRBD1; clone size: medium-sized; J gene: TRBJ1-2; CDR3 DNA: TGTGCCAGCAGACTAGACAGGGGGAGCTATGGCTACACCTTC; CDR3 protein: CASRLDRGSYGYTF
V gene: TRBV20-1; D gene: NA; clone size: NA; J gene: TRBJ2-7; CDR3 DNA: TGCAGTGCTAGAAGGGACCTAACCTACGAGCAGTACTTC; CDR3 protein: CSARRDLTYEQYF
V gene: TRBV5-4; D gene: NA; clone size: medium-sized; J gene: TRBJ2-5; CDR3 DNA: TGTGCCAGCAGCTTGGGGGCCAGCTGGGACCAAGAGACCCAGTACTTC; CDR3 protein: CASSLGASWDQETQYF
V gene: TRBV6-2/TRBV6-3; D gene: TRBD1; clone size: medium-sized; J gene: TRBJ2-7; CDR3 DNA: TGTGCCAGCAGTCCGGACAGGGACCGTCCTCACGAGCAGTACTTC; CDR3 protein: CASSPDRDRPHEQYF
V gene: TRBV27; D gene: NA; clone size: NA; J gene: TRBJ2-3; CDR3 DNA: TGTGCCAGCACCAATTTGGGGGTAGGCCCAGATACGCAGTATTTT; CDR3 protein: CASTNLGVGPDTQYF